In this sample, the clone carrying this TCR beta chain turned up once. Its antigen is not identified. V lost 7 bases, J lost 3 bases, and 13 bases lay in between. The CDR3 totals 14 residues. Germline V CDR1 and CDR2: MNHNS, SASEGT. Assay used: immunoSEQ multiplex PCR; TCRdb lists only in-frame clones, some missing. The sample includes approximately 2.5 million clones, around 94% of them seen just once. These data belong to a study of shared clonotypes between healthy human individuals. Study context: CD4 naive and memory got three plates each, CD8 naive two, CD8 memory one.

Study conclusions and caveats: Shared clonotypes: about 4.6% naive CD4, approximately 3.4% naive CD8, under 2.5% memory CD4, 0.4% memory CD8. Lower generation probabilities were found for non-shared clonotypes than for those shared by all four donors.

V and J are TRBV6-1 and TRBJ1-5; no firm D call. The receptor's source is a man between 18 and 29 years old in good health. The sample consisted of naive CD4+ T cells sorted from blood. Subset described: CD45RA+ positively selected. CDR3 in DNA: TGTGCCAGCACCTTAACAGTTTTCAATCAGCCCCAGCATTTT. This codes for CASTLTVFNQPQHF.